This is a list of T cell receptor beta chains from one sample in a study of regulatory dendritic cells for organ transplantation. Data came from immunoSEQ multiplex PCR; TCRdb stores just in-frame clones and leaves some out. Of around 13,000 clones in the sample, roughly 79% were seen once. Their antigens remain unidentified. The sequencing input was naive CD8+ T cells from blood cultured with regulatory dendritic cells. The source is a human donor in good health. Each CDR3 is given with its conserved first and last residue. The order of the fields is J gene, V gene, clone size, D gene, CDR3 protein, CDR3 DNA. The D gene is left open where the match is weak. Clone size is given for some rows only: seen once, a few or many times, or a class if the clone is expanded.

J gene: TRBJ2-1; V gene: TRBV27; clone size: .; D gene: .; CDR3 protein: CASSLSRGPYNEQFF; CDR3 DNA: TGTGCCAGCAGTTTATCTCGGGGTCCCTACAATGAGCAGTTCTTC
J gene: TRBJ2-4; V gene: TRBV6-5; clone size: .; D gene: .; CDR3 protein: CASSVDRLAKNIQYF; CDR3 DNA: TGTGCCAGCAGTGTCGACAGACTAGCCAAAAACATTCAGTACTTC
J gene: TRBJ1-1; V gene: TRBV13; clone size: .; D gene: .; CDR3 protein: CASSLGGSGIQNTEAFF; CDR3 DNA: TGTGCCAGCAGCTTAGGTGGGTCAGGGATACAGAACACTGAAGCTTTCTTT
J gene: TRBJ2-1; V gene: TRBV27; clone size: .; D gene: .; CDR3 protein: CASSSGRPINEQFF; CDR3 DNA: TGTGCCAGCAGTTCCGGGAGACCCATCAATGAGCAGTTCTTC
J gene: TRBJ2-1; V gene: TRBV7-9; clone size: .; D gene: TRBD1; CDR3 protein: CASSSRDSRSSYNEQFF; CDR3 DNA: TGTGCCAGCAGCTCCCGGGACAGTCGGAGCTCCTACAATGAGCAGTTCTTC
J gene: TRBJ1-1; V gene: TRBV13; clone size: .; D gene: TRBD1; CDR3 protein: CASSLDGQGPPTEAFF; CDR3 DNA: TGTGCCAGCAGCTTAGACGGACAGGGGCCCCCCACTGAAGCTTTCTTT
J gene: TRBJ1-6; V gene: TRBV27; clone size: .; D gene: TRBD1; CDR3 protein: CASSPRQGRNSPLHF; CDR3 DNA: TGTGCCAGCAGTCCCCGACAGGGGAGAAATTCACCCCTCCACTTT
J gene: TRBJ1-1; V gene: TRBV7-2; clone size: .; D gene: .; CDR3 protein: CASSFGREGRLNTEAFF; CDR3 DNA: TGTGCCAGCAGCTTTGGCAGGGAGGGGCGACTGAACACTGAAGCTTTCTTT
J gene: TRBJ2-1; V gene: TRBV4-1; clone size: .; D gene: .; CDR3 protein: CASSQAPGGGNPYNEQFF; CDR3 DNA: TGCGCCAGCAGCCAAGCCCCAGGAGGGGGCAACCCCTACAATGAGCAGTTCTTC
J gene: TRBJ2-7; V gene: TRBV18; clone size: once; D gene: .; CDR3 protein: CASSSAESYEQYF; CDR3 DNA: TGTGCCAGCTCCTCCGCGGAGTCCTACGAGCAGTACTTC
J gene: TRBJ1-1; V gene: TRBV9; clone size: .; D gene: .; CDR3 protein: CASSASDEGYTEAFF; CDR3 DNA: TGTGCCAGCAGCGCTTCCGACGAGGGCTACACTGAAGCTTTCTTT
J gene: TRBJ1-2; V gene: TRBV15; clone size: .; D gene: .; CDR3 protein: CATSSSGNYGYTF; CDR3 DNA: TGTGCCACCAGCAGCTCAGGCAACTATGGCTACACCTTC
J gene: TRBJ2-3; V gene: TRBV6-5; clone size: .; D gene: .; CDR3 protein: CASSYSGGETDTQYF; CDR3 DNA: TGTGCCAGCAGTTACTCAGGGGGGGAGACAGATACGCAGTATTTT
J gene: TRBJ2-7; V gene: TRBV7-8; clone size: .; D gene: .; CDR3 protein: CASSFWGAQGGLSYEQYF; CDR3 DNA: TGTGCCAGCAGCTTTTGGGGCGCCCAGGGGGGCCTCTCCTACGAGCAGTACTTC
J gene: TRBJ2-3; V gene: TRBV19; clone size: once; D gene: TRBD2; CDR3 protein: CASSTLIPSGGADTQYF; CDR3 DNA: TGTGCCAGTAGTACCCTTATCCCCAGCGGGGGGGCAGATACGCAGTATTTT
J gene: TRBJ2-1; V gene: TRBV4-1; clone size: .; D gene: TRBD2; CDR3 protein: CASSQEGTSGNEQFF; CDR3 DNA: TGCGCCAGCAGCCAAGAAGGGACTAGCGGGAATGAGCAGTTCTTC
J gene: TRBJ2-2; V gene: TRBV9; clone size: .; D gene: .; CDR3 protein: CASSVAWGQGSTGELFF; CDR3 DNA: TGTGCCAGCAGCGTAGCGTGGGGGCAGGGGAGTACCGGGGAGCTGTTTTTT
J gene: TRBJ1-3; V gene: TRBV4-2; clone size: once; D gene: .; CDR3 protein: CASSPAGMGGNTIYF; CDR3 DNA: TGTGCCAGCAGCCCGGCAGGGATGGGGGGAAACACCATATATTTT
J gene: TRBJ2-3; V gene: TRBV2; clone size: .; D gene: .; CDR3 protein: CASSGGTTDTQYF; CDR3 DNA: TGTGCCAGCAGTGGTGGGACAACAGATACGCAGTATTTT
J gene: TRBJ1-5; V gene: TRBV6-6; clone size: .; D gene: .; CDR3 protein: CASSLNRGNQPQHF; CDR3 DNA: TGTGCCAGCAGCTTGAACAGGGGCAATCAGCCCCAGCATTTT
J gene: TRBJ1-1; V gene: TRBV21-1; clone size: .; D gene: .; CDR3 protein: CASSHYGTHEQAFF; CDR3 DNA: TGTGCCAGCAGCCACTACGGGACTCACGAACAAGCTTTCTTT
J gene: TRBJ2-2; V gene: TRBV4-2; clone size: .; D gene: .; CDR3 protein: CASSQDRYNTGELFF; CDR3 DNA: TGTGCCAGCAGCCAAGATCGCTATAACACCGGGGAGCTGTTTTTT
J gene: TRBJ2-1; V gene: TRBV9; clone size: .; D gene: TRBD2; CDR3 protein: CASSVRLAGLNEQFF; CDR3 DNA: TGTGCCAGCAGCGTCCGACTAGCGGGGCTCAATGAGCAGTTCTTC
J gene: TRBJ1-1; V gene: TRBV5-6; clone size: .; D gene: .; CDR3 protein: CASSLGGGVNTEAFF; CDR3 DNA: TGTGCCAGCAGCTTGGGGGGAGGAGTGAACACTGAAGCTTTCTTT
J gene: TRBJ2-1; V gene: TRBV9; clone size: once; D gene: .; CDR3 protein: CASSVGPGSEQFF; CDR3 DNA: TGTGCCAGCAGCGTAGGTCCCGGGAGTGAGCAGTTCTTC
J gene: TRBJ1-2; V gene: TRBV4-3; clone size: .; D gene: .; CDR3 protein: CASSQLRGGIQSYGYTF; CDR3 DNA: TGCGCCAGCTCCCAACTTCGGGGGGGCATTCAGTCTTATGGCTACACCTTC
J gene: TRBJ2-2; V gene: TRBV9; clone size: .; D gene: TRBD2; CDR3 protein: CASSVAGAGAGELFF; CDR3 DNA: TGTGCCAGCAGCGTAGCCGGGGCGGGGGCCGGGGAGCTGTTTTTT
J gene: TRBJ1-3; V gene: TRBV5-6; clone size: once; D gene: .; CDR3 protein: CASGLGGNTIYF; CDR3 DNA: TGTGCCAGCGGGCTCGGGGGGAACACCATATATTTT
J gene: TRBJ2-2; V gene: TRBV6-5; clone size: .; D gene: TRBD1; CDR3 protein: CATKPGQGNTGELFF; CDR3 DNA: TGTGCCACCAAACCGGGACAGGGTAACACCGGGGAGCTGTTTTTT
J gene: TRBJ1-2; V gene: TRBV9; clone size: .; D gene: .; CDR3 protein: CASSVDPRPSGDYGYTF; CDR3 DNA: TGTGCCAGCAGCGTAGACCCCAGACCCTCAGGGGACTATGGCTACACCTTC
J gene: TRBJ2-7; V gene: TRBV7-9; clone size: .; D gene: .; CDR3 protein: CASSSTGSSYEQYF; CDR3 DNA: TGTGCCAGCAGCTCGACCGGGAGCTCCTACGAGCAGTACTTC
J gene: TRBJ1-2; V gene: TRBV20-1; clone size: once; D gene: .; CDR3 protein: CSAVRDYGYTF; CDR3 DNA: TGCAGTGCGGTGCGGGACTATGGCTACACCTTC
J gene: TRBJ2-1; V gene: TRBV14; clone size: .; D gene: TRBD1; CDR3 protein: CASSQGGQGHIF; CDR3 DNA: TGTGCCAGCAGCCAAGGGGGACAGGGGCATATCTTC
J gene: TRBJ2-5; V gene: TRBV7-6; clone size: .; D gene: TRBD2; CDR3 protein: CASSFLTPGLAGRETQYF; CDR3 DNA: TGTGCCAGCAGCTTCCTCACCCCCGGACTAGCGGGGAGGGAGACCCAGTACTTC
J gene: TRBJ1-1; V gene: TRBV7-7; clone size: few; D gene: .; CDR3 protein: CASSSGLYTEAFF; CDR3 DNA: TGTGCCAGCAGCTCCGGGTTGTACACTGAAGCTTTCTTT
J gene: TRBJ1-1; V gene: TRBV5-6; clone size: once; D gene: .; CDR3 protein: CASSLVGFETENTEAFF; CDR3 DNA: TGTGCCAGCAGCTTGGTGGGCTTCGAGACAGAGAACACTGAAGCTTTCTTT
J gene: TRBJ1-2; V gene: TRBV12-5; clone size: .; D gene: .; CDR3 protein: CASGYGPSGLWGYTF; CDR3 DNA: TGTGCTAGTGGTTATGGGCCGTCGGGACTATGGGGCTACACCTTC
J gene: TRBJ2-1; V gene: TRBV25-1; clone size: .; D gene: TRBD2; CDR3 protein: CASSAGPRGNEQFF; CDR3 DNA: TGTGCCAGCAGTGCCGGACCGCGGGGGAATGAGCAGTTCTTC
J gene: TRBJ2-1; V gene: TRBV5-4; clone size: .; D gene: TRBD2; CDR3 protein: CASSPGTSGLWQFF; CDR3 DNA: TGTGCCAGCAGCCCGGGGACTAGCGGTTTGTGGCAGTTCTTC
J gene: TRBJ2-5; V gene: TRBV7-9; clone size: .; D gene: .; CDR3 protein: CASSPEGRSQETQYF; CDR3 DNA: TGTGCCAGCAGCCCAGAGGGGAGGAGTCAAGAGACCCAGTACTTC
J gene: TRBJ2-3; V gene: TRBV9; clone size: .; D gene: TRBD2; CDR3 protein: CASSVSGDSTDTQYF; CDR3 DNA: TGTGCCAGCAGCGTTAGCGGGGATAGCACAGATACGCAGTATTTT
J gene: TRBJ1-3; V gene: TRBV11-2; clone size: .; D gene: .; CDR3 protein: CASSGARTPGNTIYF; CDR3 DNA: TGTGCCAGCAGCGGAGCAAGGACACCTGGAAACACCATATATTTT
J gene: TRBJ1-2; V gene: TRBV4-1; clone size: .; D gene: .; CDR3 protein: CASSHPQGGQYGYTF; CDR3 DNA: TGCGCCAGCAGCCATCCACAGGGTGGACAATATGGCTACACCTTC
J gene: TRBJ2-1; V gene: TRBV6-5; clone size: .; D gene: .; CDR3 protein: CASSLDRDNEQFF; CDR3 DNA: TGTGCCAGCAGTCTAGACAGAGACAATGAGCAGTTCTTC
J gene: TRBJ1-2; V gene: TRBV7-8; clone size: .; D gene: .; CDR3 protein: CASSGQSYGYTF; CDR3 DNA: TGTGCCAGCAGCGGGCAGTCCTATGGCTACACCTTC
J gene: TRBJ2-1; V gene: TRBV27; clone size: once; D gene: TRBD2; CDR3 protein: CASSASGANEQFF; CDR3 DNA: TGTGCCAGCAGTGCTAGCGGGGCGAATGAGCAGTTCTTC
J gene: TRBJ1-1; V gene: TRBV11-2; clone size: .; D gene: .; CDR3 protein: CASSLDLGNSAEAFF; CDR3 DNA: TGTGCCAGCAGCTTAGACCTCGGGAACAGCGCTGAAGCTTTCTTT
J gene: TRBJ1-1; V gene: TRBV4-1; clone size: .; D gene: TRBD1; CDR3 protein: CASSQDGGTATEAFF; CDR3 DNA: TGCGCCAGCAGCCAAGATGGGGGGACAGCGACTGAAGCTTTCTTT